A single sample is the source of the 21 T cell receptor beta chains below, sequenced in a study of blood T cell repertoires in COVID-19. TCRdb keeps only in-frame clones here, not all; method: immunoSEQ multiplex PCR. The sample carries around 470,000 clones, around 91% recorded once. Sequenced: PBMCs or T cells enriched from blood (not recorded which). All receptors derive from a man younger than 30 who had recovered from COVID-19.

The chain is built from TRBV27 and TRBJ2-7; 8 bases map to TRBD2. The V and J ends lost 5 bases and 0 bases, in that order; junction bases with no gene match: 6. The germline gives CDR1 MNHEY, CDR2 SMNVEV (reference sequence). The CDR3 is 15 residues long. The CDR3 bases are TGTGCCAGCAGTCATCCGGCGGGAGGCTCCTACGAGCAGTACTTC. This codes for CASSHPAGGSYEQYF.

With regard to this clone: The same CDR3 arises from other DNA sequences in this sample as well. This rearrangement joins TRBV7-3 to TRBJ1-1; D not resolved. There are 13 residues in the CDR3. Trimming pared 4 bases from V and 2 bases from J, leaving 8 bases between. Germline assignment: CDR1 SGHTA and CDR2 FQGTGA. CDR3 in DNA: TGTGCCAGCAGCTCTCAGGAAAACACTGAAGCTTTCTTT. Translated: CASSSQENTEAFF.

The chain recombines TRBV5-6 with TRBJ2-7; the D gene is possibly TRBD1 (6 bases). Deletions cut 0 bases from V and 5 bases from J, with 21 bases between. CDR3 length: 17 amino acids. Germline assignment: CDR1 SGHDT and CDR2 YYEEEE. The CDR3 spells CASSLGRGLSQGNEQYF. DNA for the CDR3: TGTGCCAGCAGCTTGGGCAGGGGCCTTTCTCAGGGAAACGAGCAGTACTTC.

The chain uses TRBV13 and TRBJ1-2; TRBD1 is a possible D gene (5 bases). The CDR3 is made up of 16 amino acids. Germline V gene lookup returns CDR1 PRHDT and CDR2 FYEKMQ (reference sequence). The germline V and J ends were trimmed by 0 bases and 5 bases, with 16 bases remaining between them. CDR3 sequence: CASSLGGLFRPYGYTF. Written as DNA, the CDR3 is TGTGCCAGCAGCTTAGGGGGGCTCTTCCGCCCGTATGGCTACACCTTC.

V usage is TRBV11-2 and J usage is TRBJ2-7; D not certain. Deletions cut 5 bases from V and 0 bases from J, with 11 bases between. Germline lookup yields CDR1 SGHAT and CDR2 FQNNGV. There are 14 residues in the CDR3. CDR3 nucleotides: TGTGCCAGCAGCGTTGTTTGGAGCTCCTACGAGCAGTACTTC. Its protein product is CASSVVWSSYEQYF. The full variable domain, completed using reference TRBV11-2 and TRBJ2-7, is EAGVAQSPRYKIIEKRQSVAFWCNPISGHATLYWYQQILGQGPKLLIQFQNNGVVDDSQLPKDRFSAERLKGVDSTLKIQPAKLEDSAVYLCASSVVWSSYEQYFGPGTRLTVT.

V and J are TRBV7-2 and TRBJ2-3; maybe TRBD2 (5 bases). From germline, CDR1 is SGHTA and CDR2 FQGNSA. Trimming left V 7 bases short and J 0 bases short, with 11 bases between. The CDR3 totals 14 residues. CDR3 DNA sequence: TGTGCCAGCACCCGGCGGGCTAGCACAGATACGCAGTATTTT. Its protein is CASTRRASTDTQYF.

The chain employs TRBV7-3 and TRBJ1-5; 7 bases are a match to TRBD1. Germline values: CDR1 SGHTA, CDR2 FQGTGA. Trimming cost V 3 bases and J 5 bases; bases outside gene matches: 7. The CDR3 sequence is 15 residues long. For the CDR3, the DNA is TGTGCCAGCAGCTTGACAGGGCAATCTCATCAGCCCCAGCATTTT. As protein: CASSLTGQSHQPQHF.

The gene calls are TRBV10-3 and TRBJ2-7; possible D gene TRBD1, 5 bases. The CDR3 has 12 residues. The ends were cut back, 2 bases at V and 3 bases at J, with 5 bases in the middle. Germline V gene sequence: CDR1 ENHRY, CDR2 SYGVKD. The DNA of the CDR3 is TGTGCCATCAGTGAGGACAGCTACGAGCAGTACTTC. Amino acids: CAISEDSYEQYF.

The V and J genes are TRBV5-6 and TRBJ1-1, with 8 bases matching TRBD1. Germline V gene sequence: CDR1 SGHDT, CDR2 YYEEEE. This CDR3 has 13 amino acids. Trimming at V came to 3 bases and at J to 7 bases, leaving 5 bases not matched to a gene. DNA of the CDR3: TGTGCCAGCAGCTGGGGACAGGAGTTTGAAGCTTTCTTT. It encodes CASSWGQEFEAFF.

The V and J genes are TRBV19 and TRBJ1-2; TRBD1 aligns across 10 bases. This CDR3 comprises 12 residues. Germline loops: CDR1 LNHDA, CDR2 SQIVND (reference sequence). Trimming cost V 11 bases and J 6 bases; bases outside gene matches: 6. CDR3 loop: CASVGTGDGYTF. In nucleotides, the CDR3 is TGTGCCTCCGTGGGGACAGGGGATGGCTACACCTTC.

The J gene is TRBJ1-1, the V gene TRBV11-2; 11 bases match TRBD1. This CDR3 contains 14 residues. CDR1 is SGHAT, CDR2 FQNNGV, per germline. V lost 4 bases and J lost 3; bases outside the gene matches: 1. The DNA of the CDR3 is TGTGCCAGCAGCTGGGACAGGGGGTACACTGAAGCTTTCTTT. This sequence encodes CASSWDRGYTEAFF. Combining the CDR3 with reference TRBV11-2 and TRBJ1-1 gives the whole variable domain EAGVAQSPRYKIIEKRQSVAFWCNPISGHATLYWYQQILGQGPKLLIQFQNNGVVDDSQLPKDRFSAERLKGVDSTLKIQPAKLEDSAVYLCASSWDRGYTEAFFGQGTRLTVV.

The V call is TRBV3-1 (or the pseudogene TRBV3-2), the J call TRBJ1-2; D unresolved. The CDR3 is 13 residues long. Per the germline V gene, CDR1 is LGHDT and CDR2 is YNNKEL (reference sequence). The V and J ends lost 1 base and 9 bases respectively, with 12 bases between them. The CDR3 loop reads CASSQASPGSYTF. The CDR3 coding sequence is TGTGCCAGCAGCCAAGCCTCCCCGGGGAGCTACACCTTC.

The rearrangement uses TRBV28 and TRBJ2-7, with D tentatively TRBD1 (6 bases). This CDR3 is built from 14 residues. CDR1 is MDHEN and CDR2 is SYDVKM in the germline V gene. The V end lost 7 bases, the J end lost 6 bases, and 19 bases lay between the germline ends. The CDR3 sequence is CASTTYEGVLEQYF. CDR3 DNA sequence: TGTGCCAGCACTACGTACGAGGGGGTCCTCGAGCAGTACTTC.

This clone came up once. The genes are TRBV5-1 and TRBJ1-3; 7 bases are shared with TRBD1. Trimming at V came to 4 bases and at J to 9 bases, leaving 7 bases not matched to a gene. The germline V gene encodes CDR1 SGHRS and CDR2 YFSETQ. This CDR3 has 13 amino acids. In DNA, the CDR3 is TGCGCCAGCAGCCTAGGGACAGAAGGCACCATATATTTT. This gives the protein CASSLGTEGTIYF. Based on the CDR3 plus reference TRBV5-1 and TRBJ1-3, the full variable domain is KAGVTQTPRYLIKTRGQQVTLSCSPISGHRSVSWYQQTPGQGLQFLFEYFSETQRNKGNFPGRFSGRQFSNSRSEMNVSTLELGDSALYLCASSLGTEGTIYFGEGSWLTVV.

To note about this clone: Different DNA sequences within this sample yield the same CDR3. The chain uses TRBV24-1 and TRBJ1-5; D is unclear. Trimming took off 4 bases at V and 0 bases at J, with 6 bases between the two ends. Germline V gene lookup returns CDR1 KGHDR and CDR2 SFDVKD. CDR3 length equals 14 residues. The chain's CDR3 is CATSEGSSNQPQHF. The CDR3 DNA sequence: TGTGCCACCAGTGAAGGGAGTAGCAATCAGCCCCAGCATTTT.

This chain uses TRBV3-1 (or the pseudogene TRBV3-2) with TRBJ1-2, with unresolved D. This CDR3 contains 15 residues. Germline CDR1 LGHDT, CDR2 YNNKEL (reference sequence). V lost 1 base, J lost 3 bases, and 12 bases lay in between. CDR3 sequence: CASSQGGTAHYGYTF. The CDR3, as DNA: TGTGCCAGCAGCCAAGGAGGCACGGCCCACTATGGCTACACCTTC.

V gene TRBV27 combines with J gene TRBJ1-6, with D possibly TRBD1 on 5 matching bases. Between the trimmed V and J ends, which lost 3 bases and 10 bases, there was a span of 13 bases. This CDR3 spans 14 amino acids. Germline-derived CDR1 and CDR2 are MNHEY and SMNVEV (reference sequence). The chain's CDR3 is CASSFGGEGSPLHF. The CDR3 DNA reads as TGTGCCAGCAGTTTTGGGGGGGAAGGGTCACCCCTCCACTTT.

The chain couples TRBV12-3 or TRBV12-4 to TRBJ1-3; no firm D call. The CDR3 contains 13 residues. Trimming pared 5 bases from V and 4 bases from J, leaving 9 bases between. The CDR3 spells CASSPPVGNTIYF. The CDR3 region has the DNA TGTGCCAGCAGTCCCCCCGTCGGAAACACCATATATTTT.

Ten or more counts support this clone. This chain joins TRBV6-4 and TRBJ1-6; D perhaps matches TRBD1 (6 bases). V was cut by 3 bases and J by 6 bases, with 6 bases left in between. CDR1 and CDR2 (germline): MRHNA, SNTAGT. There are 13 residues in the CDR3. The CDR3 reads CASSEGANSPLHF. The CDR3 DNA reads TGTGCCAGCAGTGAGGGGGCTAATTCACCCCTCCACTTT.

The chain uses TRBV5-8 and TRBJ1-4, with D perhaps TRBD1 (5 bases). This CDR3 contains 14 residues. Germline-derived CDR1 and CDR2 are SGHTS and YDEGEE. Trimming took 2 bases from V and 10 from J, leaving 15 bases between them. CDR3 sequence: CASSFASRVGKLFF. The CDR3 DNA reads TGTGCCAGCAGCTTTGCCAGCAGGGTGGGAAAACTGTTTTTT.

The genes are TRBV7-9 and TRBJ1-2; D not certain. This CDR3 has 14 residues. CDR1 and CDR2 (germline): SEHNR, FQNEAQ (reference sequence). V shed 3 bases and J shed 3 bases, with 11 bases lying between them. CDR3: CASSLRREDYGYTF. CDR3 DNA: TGTGCCAGCAGCTTGCGGCGGGAGGACTATGGCTACACCTTC.